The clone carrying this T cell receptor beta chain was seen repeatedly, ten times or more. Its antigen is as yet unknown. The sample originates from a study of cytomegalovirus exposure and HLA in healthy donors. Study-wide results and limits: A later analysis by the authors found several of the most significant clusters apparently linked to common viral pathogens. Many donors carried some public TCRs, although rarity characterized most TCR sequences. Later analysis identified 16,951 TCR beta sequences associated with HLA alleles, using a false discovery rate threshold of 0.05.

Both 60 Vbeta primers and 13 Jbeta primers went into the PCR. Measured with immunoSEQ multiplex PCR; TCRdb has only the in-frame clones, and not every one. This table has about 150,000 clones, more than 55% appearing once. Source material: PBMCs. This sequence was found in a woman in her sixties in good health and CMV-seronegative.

The chain's CDR3 is CASSLDGNSNEKLFF. In DNA, the CDR3 is TGTGCCAGCAGCTTAGATGGCAATTCTAATGAAAAACTGTTTTTT. The V call is TRBV7-2, the J call TRBJ1-4; unclear D gene. Germline-derived CDR1 and CDR2 are SGHTA and FQGNSA. The length of the CDR3 is 15 residues. Trimming stripped 1 base from V and 3 bases from J, with 9 bases between.